A single sample gave rise to the 16 T cell receptor beta chains below, sequenced in a study of T cell repertoires in cytomegalovirus infection. TCRdb fed the reads into MiXCR, producing one record per CDR3 protein. Of fewer than 550,000 distinct CDR3 sequences listed, about 11% were seen once; the top ten hold roughly a tenth. Sequenced: PBMCs. All receptors come from a human donor in good health (CMV status not recorded). Some clones in this sample may be carry-over from other donors' samples.

In this sample, this clonotype turned up many times. The CDR3 loop reads CASSPGTFSNQPQHF. CDR3 sequence (DNA): TGTGCCAGCAGTCCCGGGACTTTTAGCAATCAGCCCCAGCATTTT. The V gene is TRBV12-3 or TRBV12-4, the J gene TRBJ1-5, with a tentative D call TRBD1 (5 bases). This CDR3 is built from 15 residues. V lost 5 bases to trimming and J lost 0 bases, with 11 bases between them.

This clonotype was found many times. The chain is built from TRBV9 and TRBJ2-7; 9 bases match TRBD2. The V segment lost 0 bases and the J segment 7 bases; nucleotides outside the gene matches: 11. Germline V gives CDR1 SGDLS, CDR2 YYNGEE. CDR3 length: 16 amino acids. The CDR3 sequence is CASSVVAGGPSEEQYF. The CDR3 DNA is TGTGCCAGCAGCGTAGTGGCGGGAGGGCCTAGTGAGGAGCAGTACTTC.

This clonotype was seen only a few times. This chain links TRBV20-1 with TRBJ2-3; TRBD2 might be the D (7 bases). CDR1 and CDR2 from the germline V gene are DFQATT and SNEGSKA (reference sequence). V gave up 1 base and J gave up 8 bases, with 10 bases separating them. The CDR3 covers 12 residues. The CDR3 loop is CSARVGGVTQYF. The CDR3 DNA reads as TGCAGTGCTAGAGTAGGGGGGGTTACGCAGTATTTT.

The chain carries TRBV27 and TRBJ2-7; 14 bases map to TRBD2. Germline assignment: CDR1 MNHEY and CDR2 SMNVEV (reference sequence). The J segment lost 4 bases and the V segment lost 4 bases, leaving 12 bases of the junction unmatched. The CDR3 contains 18 residues. This CDR3 is CASSSPGTSGSTRYEQYF. CDR3 sequence (DNA): TGTGCCAGCAGTTCCCCCGGGACTAGCGGGAGTACCCGTTACGAGCAGTACTTC.

The chain couples TRBV4-2 to TRBJ2-1; TRBD2 is a possible D gene (5 bases). Trimming stripped 2 bases from V and 3 bases from J, with 14 bases between. This CDR3 region has 16 residues. Germline CDR1 LGHNA, CDR2 YNFKEQ. CDR3 nucleotides: TGTGCCAGCAGCCAACCTAGCAACGGGTACTACAATGAGCAGTTCTTC. Amino acids: CASSQPSNGYYNEQFF.

The V and J genes are TRBV27 and TRBJ2-7; D is uncertain. The CDR3 loop spans 14 amino acids. V was trimmed by 0 bases and J by 4 bases, leaving 10 bases between them. The V gene's germline CDR1 is MNHEY and CDR2 SMNVEV (reference sequence). CDR3 in amino acids: CASSLSGLRYEQYF. CDR3 coding DNA: TGTGCCAGCAGTTTATCCGGGCTACGGTACGAGCAGTACTTC.

This clonotype was seen a few times. The rearrangement links TRBV4-1 to TRBJ2-7, with 7 bases that match TRBD2. The junction had 10 bases not matched to a gene; V was cut back by 5 bases and J by 3 bases. Germline CDR1 and CDR2: MGHRA and YSYEKL. The CDR3 is made up of 15 amino acids. The CDR3 nucleotides are TGCGCCAGCAGCTCAGAAGGCAGCGGGAACTACGAGCAGTACTTC. Amino acids: CASSSEGSGNYEQYF.

J is TRBJ1-2 and V is TRBV3-1; possible D gene TRBD1, 5 bases. There are 13 residues in the CDR3. V lost 1 base and J 8 bases, leaving 11 bases between the germline ends. The germline CDR1 and CDR2 sequences are LGHDT and YNNKEL (reference sequence). The CDR3 here is CASSQVVQGGYTF. DNA of the CDR3: TGTGCCAGCAGCCAAGTAGTGCAGGGAGGCTACACCTTC.

This clonotype was seen ten or more times. This chain connects TRBV7-9 to TRBJ2-2; D unresolved. This CDR3 is built from 12 residues. Trimming removed 7 bases at V and 6 bases at J, with 9 bases between. Germline V CDR1 and CDR2: SEHNR, FQNEAQ (reference sequence). In DNA form, the CDR3 reads TGTGCCAGCACCCCCGGGTCCGGGGAGCTGTTTTTT. Its translation: CASTPGSGELFF.

This clonotype was recorded many times. The gene calls are TRBV5-5 and TRBJ1-2; D is possibly TRBD1 (6 bases). The germline V gene has CDR1 SGHKS and CDR2 YYEKEE (reference sequence). The length of the CDR3 is 15 residues. V lost 4 bases to trimming and J lost 3 bases, with 16 bases between them. The CDR3 sequence: CASSPGHQIDYGYTF. As DNA, the CDR3 is TGTGCCAGCAGCCCGGGACACCAGATCGACTATGGCTACACCTTC.

Concerning this clonotype: A much more abundant neighbour one base away suggests this may be a read error. The CDR3 region is CASSSPQENPQETQYF. The CDR3 bases are TGCGCCAGCAGCTCCCCGCAGGAGAACCCCCAAGAGACCCAGTACTTC. The V gene is TRBV5-1, the J gene TRBJ2-5; D ambiguous. CDR1 is SGHRS and CDR2 is YFSETQ in the germline V gene. Between the trimmed V and J ends, which lost 3 bases and 1 base, there was a span of 16 bases. There are 16 residues in the CDR3.

This clonotype has at least ten counts. The chain combines TRBV6-5 with TRBJ1-6, with D possibly matching TRBD1 (6 bases). V lost 5 bases and J 10 bases, leaving 15 bases between the germline ends. This CDR3 has 14 residues. Germline CDR1 MNHEY, CDR2 SVGAGI. The CDR3 sequence: CASSPTGGISPLHF. CDR3 nucleotide sequence: TGTGCCAGCAGTCCGACAGGAGGAATCTCACCCCTCCACTTT.

This clonotype was recorded many times. V usage is TRBV20-1 and J usage is TRBJ2-2; 7 bases map to TRBD2. Germline V lookup: CDR1 DFQATT, CDR2 SNEGSKA (reference sequence). CDR3 length equals 16 residues. Unmatched junction bases numbered 7, after V lost 1 base and J lost 2 bases. CDR3 amino acids: CSARGSAGVNTGELFF. CDR3 in DNA: TGCAGTGCTAGAGGTTCTGCGGGGGTTAACACCGGGGAGCTGTTTTTT.

The V and J genes are TRBV4-1 and TRBJ1-6; D uncertain. This CDR3 is built from 14 residues. Germline V gene data show CDR1 as MGHRA and CDR2 as YSYEKL. Trimming left V 1 base short and J 14 bases short, with 15 bases between. In DNA form, the CDR3 reads TGCGCCAGCAGCCAAGGATGGGAATTCGAGACCCTCCACTTT. Amino acids: CASSQGWEFETLHF.

This clonotype was seen many times. The CDR3 loop reads CASSLSRTTGEQYF. The CDR3 DNA reads as TGTGCCAGCAGCTTATCCAGGACAACTGGCGAGCAGTACTTC. This rearrangement joins TRBV7-6 to TRBJ2-7; tentatively, D is TRBD1 (5 bases). The V end lost 2 bases, the J end lost 6 bases, and 14 bases lay between the germline ends. CDR3 length equals 14 residues. Germline loops: CDR1 SGHVS, CDR2 FNYEAQ. The full variable domain, rest sourced from reference TRBV7-6 and TRBJ2-7, is GAGVSQSPRYKVTKRGQDVALRCDPISGHVSLYWYRQALGQGPEFLTYFNYEAQQDKSGLPNDRFSAERPEGSISTLTIQRTEQRDSAMYRCASSLSRTTGEQYFGPGTRLTVT.

The chain joins TRBV6-6 to TRBJ1-4; the D is unclear. The germline V and J ends were trimmed by 2 bases and 7 bases, with 17 bases remaining between them. The CDR3 spans 16 residues. Germline-derived CDR1 and CDR2 are MNHNY and SVGAGI (reference sequence). In nucleotides, the CDR3 is TGTGCCAGCAGTTACCCAAAGGGAGGAGGTTTTGAAAAACTGTTTTTT. Encoded protein: CASSYPKGGGFEKLFF.